This TCR beta chain originates from a study of cytomegalovirus exposure and HLA in healthy donors. V trimming: 5 bases; J trimming: 5 bases; junction bases outside the gene matches: 5. CDR1 is LNHDA, CDR2 SQIVND, per germline (reference sequence). The CDR3 length is 14 residues. The study's findings and limits: Cytomegalovirus-associated TCR beta chains were listed, numbering roughly 150.

The PCR had 60 Vbeta and 13 Jbeta primers. In the original analysis: Unique TCR beta chains numbered around 80 million in a later analysis, with around 10 million shared. Repertoires were generated with immunoSEQ multiplex PCR, while TCRdb's copy carries only in-frame clones and drops some. That table furnishes V, J and clone size, whereas the DNA furnished D and trimming. The sample contains over 150,000 clones, roughly nine tenths of which appear only once. Concerning this clone itself: As yet, its antigen is unknown.

The sample taken for sequencing was PBMCs. This rearrangement joins TRBV19 to TRBJ2-5; TRBD1 matches at 10 bases. The TCR was taken from a girl under three years old in good health and CMV-seronegative. The CDR3 sequence: CASSSKDRGETQYF. CDR3 coding DNA: TGTGCCAGTAGTTCAAAGGACAGGGGGGAGACCCAGTACTTC.